The 27 T cell receptor beta chains below were found in one sample sequenced in a study of blood T cells in healthy people across ages. A J-beta primer mix and a sample-barcoded 5' primer were used in a second PCR of roughly 6 to 11 cycles. TCRdb independently ran MiXCR on the 5' RACE reads; one entry per CDR3 protein. In the table there are roughly 1.9 million distinct CDR3 sequences, around 42% of which are singletons. The sequenced sample was blood. The receptors shown here come from a human donor in good health.

This clonotype occurred many times. The chain has TRBV29-1 and TRBJ1-1, with a possible D match to TRBD1 (5 bases). CDR1 and CDR2 from the germline V gene are SQVTM and ANQGSEA. V was shortened by 4 bases and J by 0 bases, with 9 bases between the two germline ends. The CDR3 is 13 amino acids. This chain's CDR3 is CSVGGVLNTEAFF. CDR3 DNA sequence: TGCAGCGTTGGGGGGGTTTTGAACACTGAAGCTTTCTTT.

This clonotype was picked up a small number of times. This chain links TRBV11-1 with TRBJ2-7; D is unclear. This CDR3 region has 17 residues. Trimming took 0 bases from V and 2 from J, leaving 17 bases between them. CDR1 and CDR2 (germline): SGHAT, FQDESV (reference sequence). For the CDR3, the DNA is TGTGCCAGCAGCTTAGCCCTGCCGCGGTACGGAGCCTACGAGCAGTACTTC. Amino acid sequence: CASSLALPRYGAYEQYF. Full variable domain (missing parts from reference TRBV11-1 and TRBJ2-7): EAEVAQSPRYKITEKSQAVAFWCDPISGHATLYWYRQILGQGPELLVQFQDESVVDDSQLPKDRFSAERLKGVDSTLKIQPAELGDSAMYLCASSLALPRYGAYEQYFGPGTRLTVT.

This sequence joins TRBV12-3 or TRBV12-4 and TRBJ2-5; 7 bases are a match to TRBD2. The junction had 4 bases not matched to a gene; V was cut back by 4 bases and J by 5 bases. The CDR3 extends over 13 amino acids. The CDR3 region is CASSSWGGETQYF. CDR3 sequence (DNA): TGTGCCAGCAGTTCATGGGGGGGTGAGACCCAGTACTTC.

The rearrangement links TRBV12-3 or TRBV12-4 to TRBJ1-2; possibly TRBD1 for D (5 bases). Trimming shortened V by 6 bases and J by 3 bases, and 14 bases separated the two germline ends. This CDR3 has 14 residues. The CDR3 here is CASSQLGADYGYTF. CDR3 DNA: TGTGCCAGCAGCCAATTAGGGGCCGACTATGGCTACACCTTC.

This clonotype has a handful of counts. This chain connects TRBV5-6 to TRBJ2-7, with D possibly matching TRBD1 (5 bases). The CDR3 spans 15 residues. Germline CDR1 reads SGHDT; CDR2 reads YYEEEE. V lost 4 bases and J 3 bases, leaving 17 bases between the germline ends. The CDR3 sequence is CASSQTPRQSYEQYF. CDR3 sequence (DNA): TGTGCCAGCAGCCAGACCCCGAGACAGAGCTACGAGCAGTACTTC.

This clonotype was detected a few times. The DNA is omitted, as the CDR3 cannot be located on it reliably, and the CDR3 follows TCRdb's listing. The V call is TRBV4-3, the J call TRBJ2-6; the table's D call of TRBD1 was not tested on the DNA. A total of 23 residues make up the CDR3, ends included. Per germline, CDR1 LGHNA and CDR2 YSLEER. The CDR3 sequence is CASSQEHRVSPLHFGNGTNVLTF.

This clonotype was seen a few times. This chain joins TRBV6-6 and TRBJ2-1; no firm D call. The ends were cut back, 4 bases at V and 3 bases at J, with 10 bases in the middle. Germline V CDR1 and CDR2: MNHNY, SVGAGI (reference sequence). The CDR3 loop spans 14 amino acids. The CDR3 here is CASSSPGFYNEQFF. The CDR3 nucleotides read TGTGCCAGCAGTTCCCCGGGCTTCTACAATGAGCAGTTCTTC.

The rearrangement uses TRBV20-1 and TRBJ2-4; no reliable D call. CDR1 DFQATT and CDR2 SNEGSKA come from the germline V gene (reference sequence). The CDR3 is 14 residues long. Trimming left V 1 base short and J 0 bases short, with 7 bases between. The CDR3 sequence: CSARGSLAKNIQYF. For the CDR3, the DNA is TGCAGTGCTAGAGGGTCGTTAGCCAAAAACATTCAGTACTTC.

The CDR3, as DNA: TGCGCCAGCAGCTTGACAGTGGGGGAGGCGGAGACCCAGTACTTC. It specifies CASSLTVGEAETQYF. V and J are TRBV5-1 and TRBJ2-5; D is perhaps TRBD2 (6 bases). Germline CDR1 SGHRS, CDR2 YFSETQ. This CDR3 has 15 amino acids. Trimming took 1 base from V and 5 from J, leaving 15 bases between them.

The chain is built from TRBV18 and TRBJ2-7; 7 bases are shared with TRBD2. The CDR3 sequence is 14 residues long. With V trimmed by 4 bases and J by 2 bases, 5 bases remained unmatched. Germline V gene data show CDR1 as KGHSH and CDR2 as LQKENI. CDR3 bases: TGTGCCAGCTCACGCGGGAGTTGGCCCTACGAGCAGTACTTC. This sequence encodes CASSRGSWPYEQYF.

The rearrangement joins TRBV7-2 to TRBJ1-2; 10 nucleotides match TRBD1. Losses at the gene ends were 2 bases for V and 8 bases for J; bases not matched to a gene: 11. Per germline, CDR1 SGHTA and CDR2 FQGNSA. This CDR3 has 16 residues. Here the CDR3 DNA reads TGTGCCAGCAGCTTAACCGGGACAGGGGACACGGCGGGCTACACCTTC. The encoded protein is CASSLTGTGDTAGYTF.

The CDR3 sequence: CASSQTSGLDNEQYF. The DNA of the CDR3 is TGTGCCAGCAGCCAGACTAGCGGGTTAGACAATGAGCAGTACTTC. The chain links TRBV12-3 or TRBV12-4 to TRBJ2-5, with 10 bases matching TRBD2. The CDR3 consists of 15 residues. J was trimmed by 11 bases and V by 6 bases; bases with no gene match: 15.

In its sample, this clonotype was seen a few times. V usage is TRBV5-1 and J usage is TRBJ2-3; the match to TRBD1 covers 10 bases. This CDR3 is built from 16 residues. V shed 2 bases, J shed 5 bases, and the junction held 8 bases outside the gene matches. Germline CDR1 and CDR2: SGHRS and YFSETQ. CDR3 bases: TGCGCCAGCAGCTTTGGAAGGACAGGGGGGGGAGATACGCAGTATTTT. Its protein product is CASSFGRTGGGDTQYF.

This chain joins TRBV14 and TRBJ1-1, with unresolved D. The germline V gene encodes CDR1 SGHDN and CDR2 FVKESK. Deletions cut 1 base from V and 1 base from J, with 10 bases between. The CDR3 contains 15 residues. The CDR3 sequence: CASSQGEGWNTEAFF. The CDR3 region has the DNA TGTGCCAGCAGCCAAGGGGAAGGGTGGAACACTGAAGCTTTCTTT.

This clonotype was detected a few times. The chain links TRBV6-2 or TRBV6-3 to TRBJ2-7; D is ambiguous. Germline loops: CDR1 MNHEY, CDR2 SVGEGT. V was shortened by 2 bases and J by 7 bases, with 15 bases between the two germline ends. The CDR3 is 14 residues long. The DNA for the CDR3 is TGTGCCAGCAGTTACCTGGAAACCACTGGTGAGCAGTACTTC. Its protein is CASSYLETTGEQYF.

This clonotype was counted between two and nine times. The genes are TRBV7-8 and TRBJ1-2; 7 nucleotides match TRBD1. The CDR3 consists of 14 residues. V trimming: 4 bases; J trimming: 3 bases; junction bases outside the gene matches: 5. Germline V gene data show CDR1 as SGHVS and CDR2 as FQNEAQ. This chain's CDR3 is CASSSRTGHYGYTF. The CDR3 bases are TGTGCCAGCAGCTCCCGGACAGGTCACTATGGCTACACCTTC.

This clonotype has only a few counts. The V call is TRBV7-2, the J call TRBJ1-2, with a weak D call TRBD1 (6 bases). The CDR3 has 17 residues. Trimming cost V 1 base and J 7 bases, with 22 bases left between them. Looked up from germline, CDR1 is SGHTA and CDR2 is FQGNSA. The CDR3: CASSLDPGQIALGGYTF. Written as DNA, the CDR3 is TGTGCCAGCAGCTTAGATCCCGGACAGATTGCACTCGGTGGCTACACCTTC.

This clonotype was counted only a few times. The rearrangement links TRBV20-1 to TRBJ1-2; D unresolved. CDR3 size: 14 residues. Trimming pared 6 bases from V and 3 bases from J, leaving 17 bases between. Germline V gene lookup returns CDR1 DFQATT and CDR2 SNEGSKA (reference sequence). The CDR3 sequence: CSAREGSADYGYTF. The CDR3 bases are TGCAGTGCGAGGGAGGGCAGTGCGGACTATGGCTACACCTTC.

The CDR3 is CASSLDSGASSLLLGYTF. CDR3 nucleotides: TGTGCCAGCAGCTTAGATTCCGGGGCCAGTTCTTTGCTATTGGGCTACACCTTC. J is TRBJ1-2 and V is TRBV7-2; possibly TRBD1 for D (5 bases). The CDR3 is 18 amino acids. Germline lookup yields CDR1 SGHTA and CDR2 FQGNSA. V lost 1 base and J 8 bases, leaving 26 bases between the germline ends.

The chain recombines TRBV5-5 with TRBJ2-3; tentatively, D is TRBD1 (5 bases). Trimming removed 2 bases from V and 0 bases from J, with 13 bases in between. The CDR3 runs 16 residues. In germline, CDR1 is SGHKS, CDR2 YYEKEE (reference sequence). CDR3 protein: CASSFGHTLSTDTQYF. In nucleotides, the CDR3 is TGTGCCAGCAGCTTTGGACACACGTTAAGCACAGATACGCAGTATTTT. Filled out from reference TRBV5-5 and TRBJ2-3, the complete variable domain reads DAGVTQSPTHLIKTRGQQVTLRCSPISGHKSVSWYQQVLGQGPQFIFQYYEKEERGRGNFPDRFSARQFPNYSSELNVNALLLGDSALYLCASSFGHTLSTDTQYFGPGTRLTVL.

This clonotype occurred a few times. The chain has TRBV5-1 and TRBJ2-1, with 8 positions matching TRBD2. Germline loops: CDR1 SGHRS, CDR2 YFSETQ. The CDR3 totals 16 residues. Trimming at V came to 0 bases and at J to 2 bases, leaving 4 bases not matched to a gene. DNA of the CDR3: TGCGCCAGCAGCTTGGATCTCGGGGGGGCCTACAATGAGCAGTTCTTC. Its protein product is CASSLDLGGAYNEQFF.

The sample holds one count of this clonotype. The chain recombines TRBV27 with TRBJ1-2, with 9 positions matching TRBD1. CDR3 length: 16 amino acids. Germline values: CDR1 MNHEY, CDR2 SMNVEV (reference sequence). The J segment lost 4 bases and the V segment lost 5 bases, leaving 11 bases of the junction unmatched. In DNA form, the CDR3 reads TGTGCCAGCAGTCCTGATACAGGGGGCGAGCTCTATGGCTACACCTTC. It encodes CASSPDTGGELYGYTF.

The CDR3 protein is CASSLEGSGTGFYEQYF. As DNA, the CDR3 is TGTGCCAGCAGCCTAGAGGGGTCGGGGACAGGGTTCTACGAGCAGTACTTC. V usage is TRBV7-2 and J usage is TRBJ2-7; TRBD1 aligns across 9 bases. The CDR3 runs to 17 residues. V was pared by 5 bases and J by 3 bases, with 14 bases of the junction left unmatched. Germline V gene data show CDR1 as SGHTA and CDR2 as FQGNSA.

This clonotype was seen more than once but under ten times. The genes are TRBV6-1 and TRBJ2-1; D may be TRBD2 (7 bases). CDR1 and CDR2 from the germline V gene are MNHNS and SASEGT. The V and J ends lost 6 bases and 3 bases respectively, with 30 bases between them. CDR3 length: 20 amino acids. CDR3 sequence (DNA): TGTGCCAGCAGACGCTTCCCGGGACTCGAGGGGGGAGGGGGCTACAATGAGCAGTTCTTC. Its protein product is CASRRFPGLEGGGGYNEQFF.

The rearrangement links TRBV29-1 to TRBJ2-1; TRBD2 matches 13 bases. J gave up 4 bases and V 7 bases, and 10 bases lay outside the gene matches. Germline-derived CDR1 and CDR2 are SQVTM and ANQGSEA. The CDR3 sequence is 16 residues long. In DNA, the CDR3 is TGCAGCGGTAGACTAGCGGGGGGCTTAAGGTACAATGAGCAGTTCTTC. Its translation: CSGRLAGGLRYNEQFF.

The gene calls are TRBV20-1 and TRBJ2-5, with D possibly called TRBD1 or TRBD2 (6 bases each). The CDR3 runs to 12 residues. V lost 2 bases and J 7 bases, leaving 11 bases between the germline ends. The germline V gene has CDR1 DFQATT and CDR2 SNEGSKA (reference sequence). Here the CDR3 DNA reads TGCAGTGCTAGATCGGGGGCGGGGACCCAGTACTTC. It codes for CSARSGAGTQYF.

This clonotype was counted only a few times. V gene TRBV12-3 or TRBV12-4 combines with J gene TRBJ2-7, with TRBD1 identical over 10 bases. This CDR3 is 14 amino acids long. V dropped 10 bases and J dropped 1; count of bases not matched to a gene: 7. The CDR3 DNA sequence: TGTGCCACCGGACAGGGGGTAGGATCCTACGAGCAGTACTTC. Encoded protein: CATGQGVGSYEQYF.